The next 25 T cell receptor beta chains were all read from a single sample in a study of T-cell memory formation after mild COVID-19. Each CDR3 protein is one row after TCRdb ran MiXCR on the 5' RACE reads. The sample holds roughly 110,000 distinct CDR3 sequences; approximately 15% are singletons and the top ten take 39%. Input material: PBMCs or a T cell subset sorted from them (not recorded which). Receptor source: a man younger than 30 who had mild COVID-19 (a few samples of this study predate the infection). Cell type and time point are not known.

This clonotype came up many times. The rearrangement joins TRBV5-6 to TRBJ1-2; a weak D match, TRBD1 (5 bases). CDR3 length equals 15 residues. Germline loops: CDR1 SGHDT, CDR2 YYEEEE. With 3 bases removed from V and 4 bases from J, the gap between germline ends came to 16 bases. DNA of the CDR3: TGTGCCAGCAGCTCGGCCCCGGGGACTACCTATGGCTACACCTTC. Translating gives CASSSAPGTTYGYTF. Full variable domain (rest looked up from reference TRBV5-6 and TRBJ1-2): DAGVTQSPTHLIKTRGQQVTLRCSPKSGHDTVSWYQQALGQGPQFIFQYYEEEERQRGNFPDRFSGHQFPNYSSELNVNALLLGDSALYLCASSSAPGTTYGYTFGSGTRLTVV.

This clonotype was seen a single time. The genes are TRBV7-9 and TRBJ2-1, with unresolved D. The germline V gene has CDR1 SEHNR and CDR2 FQNEAQ (reference sequence). Deletions cut 1 base from V and 5 bases from J, with 9 bases between. CDR3 length equals 14 residues. The CDR3 is CASSLVGLDNEQFF. CDR3 nucleotides: TGTGCCAGCAGCTTAGTAGGGCTCGACAATGAGCAGTTCTTC.

This clonotype occurred a few times. The V call is TRBV7-3, the J call TRBJ2-1; no clear D gene. The CDR3 extends over 13 amino acids. Germline V gene data show CDR1 as SGHTA and CDR2 as FQGTGA. Between the trimmed V and J ends, which lost 5 bases and 7 bases, there was a span of 12 bases. CDR3 in amino acids: CASSTRALNEQFF. In DNA form, the CDR3 reads TGTGCCAGCAGCACCCGGGCCCTTAATGAGCAGTTCTTC.

This clonotype has only a few counts. The chain carries TRBV4-2 and TRBJ1-1; no clear D gene. V was shortened by 1 base and J by 2 bases, with 8 bases between the two germline ends. The germline V gene encodes CDR1 LGHNA and CDR2 YNFKEQ. This CDR3 contains 14 residues. CDR3 nucleotides: TGTGCCAGCAGCCAAGGTGGATTAAACACTGAAGCTTTCTTT. It yields the protein CASSQGGLNTEAFF.

This clonotype was detected a few times. This chain links TRBV19 with TRBJ1-4; D unresolved. CDR1 is LNHDA and CDR2 is SQIVND in the germline V gene (reference sequence). CDR3 length equals 14 residues. The ends were cut back, 2 bases at V and 16 bases at J, with 20 bases in the middle. CDR3 sequence: CASSIRRKAAVPFF. The CDR3 region has the DNA TGTGCCAGTAGTATACGGCGCAAGGCAGCCGTTCCGTTTTTT.

This clonotype was seen only once. This chain links TRBV10-3 with TRBJ2-1; either TRBD1 or TRBD2 may fit D (6 bases each). V shed 4 bases and J shed 6 bases, with 16 bases lying between them. CDR3 length equals 15 residues. Germline values: CDR1 ENHRY, CDR2 SYGVKD. The CDR3: CAISAPGGYGNEQFF. CDR3 coding DNA: TGTGCCATCAGTGCACCCGGGGGCTACGGCAATGAGCAGTTCTTC.

The sample holds a few counts of this clonotype. This chain links TRBV6-5 with TRBJ2-1, with TRBD1 as a possible D gene (5 bases). The V gene lost 6 bases and the J gene lost 4 bases, with 22 bases spanning the gap. CDR3 length: 17 residues. The germline gives CDR1 MNHEY, CDR2 SVGAGI. In DNA, the CDR3 is TGTGCCAGCAGCCCCTCAGGGCCCGTCACAAAATACAATGAGCAGTTCTTC. Encoded protein: CASSPSGPVTKYNEQFF.

V gene TRBV13 combines with J gene TRBJ2-7; 7 bases fit TRBD2. The length of the CDR3 is 15 residues. Trimming removed 1 base from V and 7 bases from J; junction bases left unmatched: 10. Germline V gene sequence: CDR1 PRHDT, CDR2 FYEKMQ (reference sequence). The CDR3 loop reads CASSLASAGVQEQYF. Here the CDR3 DNA reads TGTGCCAGCAGCTTAGCGTCCGCGGGAGTACAGGAGCAGTACTTC.

V usage is TRBV29-1 and J usage is TRBJ2-2; 8 nucleotides line up with TRBD1. Germline V gene lookup returns CDR1 SQVTM and CDR2 ANQGSEA. CDR3 size: 14 residues. The trim removed 6 bases at V and 4 bases at J, leaving 7 bases unmatched. The CDR3 is CSVTRQGSTGELFF. In DNA form, the CDR3 reads TGCAGCGTGACAAGACAGGGGTCCACCGGGGAGCTGTTTTTT.

This clonotype was counted many times. DNA of the CDR3: TGTGCCACCGAGCCGGGACAGGGTTACAATGAGCAGTTCTTC. It translates to CATEPGQGYNEQFF. V is TRBV15 and J is TRBJ2-1; 9 nucleotides align to TRBD1. Germline loops: CDR1 LNHNV, CDR2 YYDKDF (reference sequence). The V and J ends lost 8 bases and 4 bases, in that order; junction bases with no gene match: 6. The CDR3 spans 14 residues.

At least ten counts were recorded for this clonotype. This sequence joins TRBV9 and TRBJ2-1; D uncertain. Per germline, CDR1 SGDLS and CDR2 YYNGEE. The CDR3 loop spans 17 amino acids. The ends were cut back, 4 bases at V and 1 base at J, with 18 bases in the middle. The CDR3 coding sequence is TGTGCCAGCAGCCTCTCCATCGATAGTCAATCCTACAATGAGCAGTTCTTC. Residues: CASSLSIDSQSYNEQFF.

This clonotype was recorded at least ten times. The chain uses TRBV5-1 and TRBJ2-1; the D gene is possibly TRBD2 (5 bases). CDR3 length: 15 amino acids. Per germline, CDR1 SGHRS and CDR2 YFSETQ. Trimming shortened V by 3 bases and J by 0 bases, and 10 bases separated the two germline ends. Written as DNA, the CDR3 is TGCGCCAGCAGCTACGGGGTCTTCTCCTACAATGAGCAGTTCTTC. The encoded protein is CASSYGVFSYNEQFF.

This sequence joins TRBV5-1 and TRBJ2-1; 12 positions agree with TRBD1. Trimming cost V 4 bases and J 7 bases; bases outside gene matches: 3. CDR3 size: 14 residues. The germline V gene has CDR1 SGHRS and CDR2 YFSETQ. The chain's CDR3 is CASSLGQGANEQFF. DNA of the CDR3: TGCGCCAGCAGCCTGGGACAGGGGGCTAATGAGCAGTTCTTC.

The J gene is TRBJ2-5, the V gene TRBV4-1; 8 bases match TRBD1. The CDR3 consists of 14 residues. V trimming: 2 bases; J trimming: 5 bases; junction bases outside the gene matches: 4. From germline, CDR1 is MGHRA and CDR2 YSYEKL. This chain's CDR3 is CASSQPDRGETQYF. In nucleotides, the CDR3 is TGCGCCAGCAGCCAACCCGACAGGGGCGAGACCCAGTACTTC.

In this sample, this clonotype turned up many times. V gene TRBV4-3 combines with J gene TRBJ1-6; no definite D call. The germline gives CDR1 LGHNA, CDR2 YSLEER. Trimming shortened V by 0 bases and J by 7 bases, and 10 bases separated the two germline ends. The CDR3 has 15 residues. CDR3 residues: CASSQDGLGNSPLHF. CDR3 sequence (DNA): TGCGCCAGCAGCCAAGATGGCCTAGGAAATTCACCCCTCCACTTT.

In its sample, this clonotype was seen a few times. CDR3 nucleotide sequence: TGTGCCACCAGCAGAGGCAGGGGCGCGTTAGATACGCAGTATTTT. This gives the protein CATSRGRGALDTQYF. This rearrangement joins TRBV15 to TRBJ2-3, with D possibly TRBD1 on 6 matching bases. The CDR3 sequence is 15 residues long. Germline lookup yields CDR1 LNHNV and CDR2 YYDKDF (reference sequence). Trimming removed 1 base from V and 5 bases from J, with 13 bases in between.

The table lists this clonotype with many counts. The chain links TRBV7-2 to TRBJ2-2; D ambiguous. CDR3 length: 17 residues. Trimming removed 5 bases at V and 0 bases at J, with 16 bases between. Germline CDR1 SGHTA, CDR2 FQGNSA. In DNA, the CDR3 is TGTGCCAGCAGCCCCTTTTTCCCAGGAGCGAACACCGGGGAGCTGTTTTTT. This codes for CASSPFFPGANTGELFF. The whole variable domain, remainder taken from reference TRBV7-2 and TRBJ2-2, is GAGVSQSPSNKVTEKGKDVELRCDPISGHTALYWYRQSLGQGLEFLIYFQGNSAPDKSGLPSDRFSAERTGGSVSTLTIQRTQQEDSAVYLCASSPFFPGANTGELFFGEGSRLTVL.

The chain has TRBV9 and TRBJ2-7; the match to TRBD1 covers 8 bases. CDR1 SGDLS and CDR2 YYNGEE come from the germline V gene. CDR3 size: 13 residues. V lost 3 bases and J lost 5; bases outside the gene matches: 4. In DNA, the CDR3 is TGTGCCAGCAGCGAGGACAGGGACCACGAGCAGTACTTC. This sequence encodes CASSEDRDHEQYF.

The chain combines TRBV5-1 with TRBJ2-3, with D possibly being TRBD2 (5 bases). Trimming shortened V by 3 bases and J by 0 bases, and 8 bases separated the two germline ends. The CDR3 consists of 14 residues. The germline V gene has CDR1 SGHRS and CDR2 YFSETQ. CDR3 bases: TGCGCCAGCAGCTCGTCTAGCAGCACAGATACGCAGTATTTT. Translating gives CASSSSSSTDTQYF.

This clonotype turned up a few times. The gene calls are TRBV7-6 and TRBJ2-5; TRBD2 matches 7 bases. Germline lookup yields CDR1 SGHVS and CDR2 FNYEAQ. The CDR3 extends over 15 amino acids. J lost 5 bases, V lost 5 bases, and 11 bases had no gene match. CDR3 sequence: CASSTWTRIRETQYF. In nucleotides, the CDR3 is TGTGCCAGCAGCACTTGGACTAGGATCCGTGAGACCCAGTACTTC. The full variable domain, its missing parts supplied by reference TRBV7-6 and TRBJ2-5, is GAGVSQSPRYKVTKRGQDVALRCDPISGHVSLYWYRQALGQGPEFLTYFNYEAQQDKSGLPNDRFSAERPEGSISTLTIQRTEQRDSAMYRCASSTWTRIRETQYFGPGTRLLVL.

This clonotype came up a few times. The chain carries TRBV7-9 and TRBJ2-2; either TRBD1 or TRBD2 may fit D (5 bases each). Deletions cut 5 bases from V and 6 bases from J, with 13 bases between. Germline V lookup: CDR1 SEHNR, CDR2 FQNEAQ (reference sequence). CDR3 size: 14 residues. The CDR3 DNA reads TGTGCCAGCAGCCCCGAGGTGGGGGCCGGGGAGCTGTTTTTT. Its protein product is CASSPEVGAGELFF.

The CDR3 protein is CASSSTLGQLYGYTF. The CDR3 nucleotides are TGTGCCAGCAGCTCTACATTGGGACAGCTCTATGGCTACACCTTC. This rearrangement joins TRBV7-9 to TRBJ1-2, with 7 positions matching TRBD1. CDR1 SEHNR and CDR2 FQNEAQ come from the germline V gene (reference sequence). The CDR3 runs 15 residues. Trimming took 4 bases from V and 4 from J; bases not matched to a gene: 9.

This clonotype was observed many times. CDR3 DNA: TGCAGCGCTACCAACACCGCCAACGAGCAGTACGTC. It encodes CSATNTANEQYV. J is TRBJ2-7 and V is TRBV29-1; D unclear. Germline V CDR1 and CDR2: SQVTM, ANQGSEA. The CDR3 extends over 12 amino acids. V dropped 7 bases and J dropped 5 bases, with 15 bases sitting between them.

The chain combines TRBV5-1 with TRBJ2-2; TRBD2 might be the D (5 bases). This CDR3 contains 14 residues. Trimming took off 3 bases at V and 3 bases at J, with 9 bases between the two ends. Germline assignment: CDR1 SGHRS and CDR2 YFSETQ. DNA of the CDR3: TGCGCCAGCAGCTCCGGGGAATACACCGGGGAGCTGTTTTTT. Translated: CASSSGEYTGELFF.

This clonotype was picked up many times. The chain carries TRBV4-1 and TRBJ1-1, with a weak D call TRBD1 (6 bases). The germline gives CDR1 MGHRA, CDR2 YSYEKL. This CDR3 has 15 amino acids. Trimming pared 8 bases from V and 4 bases from J, leaving 20 bases between. The DNA of the CDR3 is TGCGCCAGCGGGGGCGGGGGGGACGGCAGCACTGAAGCTTTCTTT. Encoded protein: CASGGGGDGSTEAFF.